This T cell receptor beta chain was sequenced in a study of cytomegalovirus exposure and HLA in healthy donors. Study findings and constraints: What TCR beta sequences reportedly achieved was accurate prediction of HLA-A and HLA-B alleles in most subjects.

Each donor was healthy, and each was a bone marrow donor. The donors, nominally healthy at sampling, likely had unrecorded immune exposures. Germline V gene data show CDR1 as SGHDT and CDR2 as YYEEEE. V gave up 5 bases and J gave up 2 bases, with 13 bases separating them. This CDR3 spans 14 amino acids. The PCR employed 60 Vbeta primers together with 13 Jbeta primers. Using immunoSEQ multiplex PCR, the repertoire was profiled, and TCRdb retains in-frame clones only, with some absent. The sample consists of roughly 67,000 clones, just under 80% of them appearing once. This clone has just a few counts. The antigen is undetermined.

This chain connects TRBV5-6 to TRBJ1-2, with D possibly matching TRBD1 (6 bases). Sequenced sample: PBMCs. The sequence was obtained from a man aged 40-49 years in good health and CMV-seronegative. The CDR3 bases are TGTGCCAGCAGACCCCAGGGGCCCAACTATGGCTACACCTTC. Residues: CASRPQGPNYGYTF.